These 15 T cell receptor beta chains originate from one sample sequenced in a study of cytotoxic CD8 clonotypes in ibrutinib-treated CLL. The method was immunoSEQ multiplex PCR; TCRdb's version includes in-frame clones alone and lacks a portion of them. Of 35,000 to 55,000 clones listed, 60% to 75% are singletons. This material consisted of PBMCs, taken after 12 months of ibrutinib treatment. The receptor source for this set is a human donor with chronic lymphocytic leukemia.

The chain combines TRBV15 with TRBJ2-1; 10 bases map to TRBD2. This CDR3 comprises 18 residues. V lost 4 bases, J lost 5 bases, and 14 bases stayed unmatched. Germline assignment: CDR1 LNHNV and CDR2 YYDKDF (reference sequence). The CDR3 DNA follows: TGTGCCACCAGCACAGTATTTAGACTAGCGGGCCCTCACAATGAGCAGTTCTTC. This translates into CATSTVFRLAGPHNEQFF.

The rearrangement links TRBV9 to TRBJ1-6; tentative D call: TRBD1 (5 bases). V lost 3 bases, J lost 7 bases, and 11 bases lay in between. In germline, CDR1 is SGDLS, CDR2 YYNGEE. The CDR3 spans 14 residues. CDR3: CASSARQWNSPLHF. Written as DNA, the CDR3 is TGTGCCAGCAGCGCGCGACAGTGGAATTCACCCCTCCACTTT.

This clone was counted a few times. This chain connects TRBV30 to TRBJ2-7; the match to TRBD1 covers 7 bases. Trimming at V came to 4 bases and at J to 1 base, leaving 1 base not matched to a gene. CDR1 GTSNPN and CDR2 SVGIG come from the germline V gene (reference sequence). CDR3 size: 12 residues. CDR3 in amino acids: CAWTDRSYEQYF. CDR3 DNA: TGTGCCTGGACGGACAGGTCCTACGAGCAGTACTTC.

The chain links TRBV29-1 to TRBJ2-3; 7 bases match TRBD1. From germline, CDR1 is SQVTM and CDR2 ANQGSEA. This CDR3 is built from 13 residues. Trimming cost V 7 bases and J 3 bases; bases outside gene matches: 7. Here the CDR3 DNA reads TGCAGCGCCCGGGACAGAGTGACAGATACGCAGTATTTT. Translation: CSARDRVTDTQYF.

V gene TRBV7-2 combines with J gene TRBJ2-3, with D perhaps matching TRBD1 or TRBD2 (6 bases each). CDR1 is SGHTA, CDR2 FQGNSA, per germline. Trimming left V 0 bases short and J 6 bases short, with 13 bases between. CDR3 length equals 15 residues. This CDR3 reads CASSLAARRGDTQYF. Here the CDR3 DNA reads TGTGCCAGCAGCTTAGCGGCTAGGAGGGGGGATACGCAGTATTTT. Complete variable domain (other parts from reference TRBV7-2 and TRBJ2-3): GAGVSQSPSNKVTEKGKDVELRCDPISGHTALYWYRQSLGQGLEFLIYFQGNSAPDKSGLPSDRFSAERTGGSVSTLTIQRTQQEDSAVYLCASSLAARRGDTQYFGPGTRLTVL.

CDR3 amino acids: CASTPVGVNTGELFF. CDR3 nucleotide sequence: TGTGCCAGTACCCCCGTGGGGGTTAACACCGGGGAGCTGTTTTTT. This chain connects TRBV19 to TRBJ2-2; D tentatively fits TRBD1 or TRBD2 (5 bases each). V was shortened by 7 bases and J by 2 bases, with 14 bases between the two germline ends. The CDR3 has 15 amino acids. Germline V gene lookup returns CDR1 LNHDA and CDR2 SQIVND (reference sequence).

CDR3 in DNA: TGTGCCAGCAGAGCCTTCCAAGAGACCCAGTACTTC. It is translated as CASRAFQETQYF. The chain couples TRBV2 to TRBJ2-5; D not certain. CDR3 size: 12 residues. Germline assignment: CDR1 SNHLY and CDR2 FYNNEI. V lost 6 bases and J 1 base, leaving 6 bases between the germline ends.

This rearrangement joins TRBV5-1 to TRBJ1-1; TRBD1 agrees at 7 bases. Germline V CDR1 and CDR2: SGHRS, YFSETQ. Germline trimming cut 3 bases from V and 5 bases from J; bases unmatched to any gene: 7. The length of the CDR3 is 14 residues. CDR3 sequence (DNA): TGCGCCAGCAGCTCTGGACAGGCCGAGACTGAAGCTTTCTTT. Protein sequence: CASSSGQAETEAFF. The full variable domain, with the rest looked up from reference TRBV5-1 and TRBJ1-1, is KAGVTQTPRYLIKTRGQQVTLSCSPISGHRSVSWYQQTPGQGLQFLFEYFSETQRNKGNFPGRFSGRQFSNSRSEMNVSTLELGDSALYLCASSSGQAETEAFFGQGTRLTVV.

The chain links TRBV27 to TRBJ1-2; 12 nucleotides match TRBD1. Germline CDR1 and CDR2: MNHEY and SMNVEV (reference sequence). CDR3 size: 16 residues. Trimming removed 3 bases from V and 4 bases from J; junction bases left unmatched: 6. The CDR3 sequence is CASSFGGQGAPYGYTF. The CDR3, as DNA: TGTGCCAGCAGTTTTGGGGGACAGGGGGCCCCCTATGGCTACACCTTC.

The chain employs TRBV7-2 and TRBJ2-2; 7 bases fit TRBD2. From germline, CDR1 is SGHTA and CDR2 FQGNSA. This CDR3 has 15 residues. Losses at the gene ends were 1 base for V and 3 bases for J; bases not matched to a gene: 2. The CDR3 here is CASSLGGGDTGELFF. DNA of the CDR3: TGTGCCAGCAGCTTAGGTGGGGGGGACACCGGGGAGCTGTTTTTT.

The rearrangement links TRBV11-2 to TRBJ2-7; TRBD1 matches at 10 bases. This CDR3 region has 15 residues. V gave up 4 bases and J gave up 4 bases; unmatched junction bases: 7. Germline CDR1 and CDR2: SGHAT and FQNNGV. This CDR3 is CASSSTGGNSYEQYF. CDR3 nucleotides: TGTGCCAGCAGCTCGACAGGGGGCAATTCTTACGAGCAGTACTTC.

This clone has only a few counts. The chain joins TRBV7-9 to TRBJ1-2, with a possible D match to TRBD1 (5 bases). V shed 3 bases and J shed 3 bases, with 8 bases lying between them. CDR1 is SEHNR and CDR2 is FQNEAQ in the germline V gene (reference sequence). CDR3 length: 13 amino acids. The CDR3 region is CASSFGGYYGYTF. In nucleotides, the CDR3 is TGTGCCAGCAGCTTTGGGGGGTACTATGGCTACACCTTC.

This chain connects TRBV4-1 to TRBJ1-6, with D unresolved. Trimming took 0 bases from V and 7 from J, leaving 7 bases between them. The CDR3 totals 14 residues. From germline, CDR1 is MGHRA and CDR2 YSYEKL. Written as DNA, the CDR3 is TGCGCCAGCAGCCAAGATCCCCTAAATTCACCCCTCCACTTT. It codes for CASSQDPLNSPLHF.

This chain joins TRBV10-1 and TRBJ1-2; tentatively, D is TRBD1 (5 bases). The germline V and J ends were trimmed by 6 bases and 4 bases, with 12 bases remaining between them. Germline CDR1 is WNHNN and CDR2 is SYGVQD (reference sequence). The length of the CDR3 is 13 residues. CDR3 amino acids: CASSGQEGYGYTF. CDR3 nucleotide sequence: TGCGCCAGCAGCGGACAAGAGGGCTATGGCTACACCTTC.

This clone turned up a few times. This chain links TRBV30 with TRBJ1-1; D is uncertain. Germline CDR1 and CDR2: GTSNPN and SVGIG (reference sequence). The V end was cut by 4 bases, the J end by 0 bases, with 6 bases between. The CDR3 is made up of 12 amino acids. CDR3 DNA: TGTGCCTGGACAGTCATGAACACTGAAGCTTTCTTT. Protein: CAWTVMNTEAFF.